These 17 T cell receptor beta chains originate from one sample sequenced in a study of blood T cell repertoires in COVID-19. Using immunoSEQ multiplex PCR, the repertoire was profiled, and TCRdb retains in-frame clones only, with some absent. Of about 170,000 clones listed, around four fifths are singletons. Sequenced sample: peripheral blood. The origin of the receptors is a woman between 65 and 79 years old who had recovered from COVID-19.

J is TRBJ1-2 and V is TRBV6-5; D possibly corresponds to TRBD1 (6 bases). The CDR3 has 14 amino acids. The V end was cut by 7 bases, the J end by 4 bases, with 16 bases between. From germline, CDR1 is MNHEY and CDR2 SVGAGI. For the CDR3, the DNA is TGTGCCAGCACCCGACAGGCGGTCTCCTATGGCTACACCTTC. This encodes CASTRQAVSYGYTF.

V and J are TRBV30 and TRBJ1-2; D is uncertain. Germline V lookup: CDR1 GTSNPN, CDR2 SVGIG (reference sequence). Trimming took off 1 base at V and 4 bases at J, with 10 bases between the two ends. The CDR3 runs 13 residues. CDR3 protein: CAWSGPGGYGYTF. In DNA, the CDR3 is TGTGCCTGGAGTGGCCCCGGAGGCTATGGCTACACCTTC.

This chain joins TRBV2 and TRBJ2-1, with a possible D match to TRBD1 (6 bases). Germline V gene data show CDR1 as SNHLY and CDR2 as FYNNEI. This CDR3 is built from 14 residues. The ends were cut back, 2 bases at V and 4 bases at J, with 9 bases in the middle. The CDR3 DNA follows: TGTGCCAGCAGTGAATGGGGGCCGTACAATGAGCAGTTCTTC. Protein product: CASSEWGPYNEQFF.

This chain joins TRBV9 and TRBJ2-1; 10 nucleotides align to TRBD2. This CDR3 comprises 16 residues. J lost 7 bases, V lost 1 base, and 8 bases had no gene match. The germline V gene encodes CDR1 SGDLS and CDR2 YYNGEE. This CDR3 reads CASSVRSGRAGNEQFF. The DNA for the CDR3 is TGTGCCAGCAGCGTAAGGAGCGGGAGGGCGGGGAATGAGCAGTTCTTC.

The genes are TRBV18 and TRBJ1-2; D remains unclear. Germline values: CDR1 KGHSH, CDR2 LQKENI. The CDR3 contains 13 residues. The V gene lost 3 bases and the J gene lost 5 bases, with 10 bases spanning the gap. In nucleotides, the CDR3 is TGTGCCAGCTCACCCGGAGGTCTTTATGGCTACACCTTC. Translated, it gives CASSPGGLYGYTF.

This chain links TRBV10-2 with TRBJ1-1; D ambiguous. Germline V gene sequence: CDR1 WSHSY, CDR2 SAAADI. The CDR3 sequence is 16 residues long. V was cut by 3 bases and J by 1 base, with 15 bases left in between. CDR3 amino acids: CASSDRGSSGNTEAFF. CDR3 DNA sequence: TGCGCCAGCAGTGATCGGGGTTCGAGTGGGAACACTGAAGCTTTCTTT.

The chain employs TRBV6-1 and TRBJ2-7; weak D call: TRBD1 (6 bases). Germline lookup yields CDR1 MNHNS and CDR2 SASEGT. The CDR3 consists of 13 residues. V was pared by 3 bases and J by 2 bases, with 8 bases between. The CDR3 region is CASSDWGPYEQYF. CDR3 bases: TGTGCCAGCAGTGATTGGGGGCCCTACGAGCAGTACTTC.

Comments on this clone: Germline and junction disagree at one end, which may indicate a read error. CDR3 bases: TGTGCCTGCTCACTAGCGGTTAGCTCCTACAATGAGCAGTTCTTC. As protein: CACSLAVSSYNEQFF. V and J are TRBV18 and TRBJ2-1, with 8 nucleotides matching TRBD2. Germline lookup yields CDR1 KGHSH and CDR2 LQKENI. The CDR3 loop spans 15 amino acids.

This clone appeared a single time. This chain links TRBV18 with TRBJ2-7, with D uncertain. Trimming shortened V by 5 bases and J by 4 bases, and 12 bases separated the two germline ends. This CDR3 region has 13 residues. Germline lookup yields CDR1 KGHSH and CDR2 LQKENI. The CDR3 region has the DNA TGTGCCAGCTCAAATATGTCCCAGTACGAGCAGTACTTC. The encoded protein is CASSNMSQYEQYF.

This chain joins TRBV7-2 and TRBJ2-3; 7 bases line up with TRBD1. J gave up 1 base and V 5 bases, and 6 bases lay outside the gene matches. The CDR3 sequence is 15 residues long. The V gene's germline CDR1 is SGHTA and CDR2 FQGNSA. The CDR3 sequence is CASSTRTGGTDTQYF. CDR3 bases: TGTGCCAGCAGCACCCGGACAGGCGGCACAGATACGCAGTATTTT.

In DNA, the CDR3 is TGTGCCAGCAGCTCGGGGTACTCCTACGAGCAGTACTTC. This translates into CASSSGYSYEQYF. The V call is TRBV7-9, the J call TRBJ2-7; perhaps TRBD2 as D (5 bases). The CDR3 extends over 13 amino acids. Germline V gene sequence: CDR1 SEHNR, CDR2 FQNEAQ (reference sequence). The ends were cut back, 4 bases at V and 0 bases at J, with 7 bases in the middle.

J is TRBJ2-7 and V is TRBV12-3 or TRBV12-4; D is possibly TRBD1 (5 bases). The CDR3 contains 13 residues. Trimming left V 6 bases short and J 4 bases short, with 13 bases between. The CDR3 region is CASSPLQAYEQYF. The CDR3, as DNA: TGTGCCAGCAGCCCCTTACAGGCATACGAGCAGTACTTC.

The chain employs TRBV5-1 and TRBJ1-5, with a possible D match to TRBD1 (6 bases). V lost 4 bases and J 5 bases, leaving 13 bases between the germline ends. The CDR3 length is 14 residues. Germline loops: CDR1 SGHRS, CDR2 YFSETQ. The CDR3 loop is CASSLGQRDQPQHF. The CDR3 DNA reads TGCGCCAGCAGCCTCGGACAGAGAGATCAGCCCCAGCATTTT.

This clone was recorded a few times. This sequence joins TRBV27 and TRBJ2-7, with 10 bases aligning to TRBD2. Germline V gene lookup returns CDR1 MNHEY and CDR2 SMNVEV (reference sequence). The J segment lost 7 bases and the V segment lost 4 bases, leaving 7 bases of the junction unmatched. There are 14 residues in the CDR3. The CDR3 protein is CASSWASGGREQYF. CDR3 DNA: TGTGCCAGCAGTTGGGCTAGCGGGGGACGGGAGCAGTACTTC.

The chain employs TRBV18 and TRBJ2-1, with 13 bases that match TRBD2. Germline assignment: CDR1 KGHSH and CDR2 LQKENI. V was pared by 2 bases and J by 4 bases, with 2 bases of the junction left unmatched. The CDR3 has 16 amino acids. The CDR3 here is CASSPMTSGGYNEQFF. The CDR3 bases are TGTGCCAGCTCACCAATGACTAGCGGGGGGTACAATGAGCAGTTCTTC.

This chain uses TRBV21-1 with TRBJ1-3; the table names TRBD1, a call not compared with the DNA. TRBV21-1 is labeled a pseudogene. This CDR3 region has 20 residues. This CDR3 is CASSFDEWGQGVPSGNTIYF. The CDR3 nucleotides are TGTGCCAGCAGCTTTGATGAATGGGGACAGGGAGTCCCCTCTGGAAACACCATATATTTT.

The gene calls are TRBV7-9 and TRBJ1-1, with TRBD1 matching 10 bases. V dropped 7 bases and J dropped 1; count of bases not matched to a gene: 6. Germline V CDR1 and CDR2: SEHNR, FQNEAQ (reference sequence). CDR3 length: 15 amino acids. The CDR3 spells CASNPWDRGNTEAFF. The CDR3 coding sequence is TGTGCCAGCAATCCCTGGGACAGGGGGAACACTGAAGCTTTCTTT.